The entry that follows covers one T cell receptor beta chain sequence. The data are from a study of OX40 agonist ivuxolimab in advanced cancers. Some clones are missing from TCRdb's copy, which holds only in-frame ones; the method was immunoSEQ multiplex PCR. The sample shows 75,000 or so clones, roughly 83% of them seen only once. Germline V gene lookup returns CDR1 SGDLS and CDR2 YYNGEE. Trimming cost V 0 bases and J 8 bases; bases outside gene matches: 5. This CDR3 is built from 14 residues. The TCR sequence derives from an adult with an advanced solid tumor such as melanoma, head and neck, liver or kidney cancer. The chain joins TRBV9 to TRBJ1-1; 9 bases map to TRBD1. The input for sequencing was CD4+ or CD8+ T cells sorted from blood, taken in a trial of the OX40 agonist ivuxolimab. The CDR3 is CASSVAGQGTEAFF. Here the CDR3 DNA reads TGTGCCAGCAGCGTAGCGGGACAGGGAACAGAAGCTTTCTTT.